The 6 T cell receptor beta chains below were found in one sample sequenced in a study of T cell responses to AZD1222 COVID-19 vaccine. The method was immunoSEQ multiplex PCR; TCRdb's version includes in-frame clones alone and lacks a portion of them. Among 95,000 to 130,000 clones listed, around 94% were seen once. The specimen comprised peripheral blood, sampled on day 0 of AZD1222 vaccination. These receptors originate from an adult in good health.

The CDR3 DNA reads TGTGCCAGCAGCTTATCCCGTACCACGCAGTATTTT. This translates into CASSLSRTTQYF. This chain connects TRBV7-2 to TRBJ2-3; D unresolved. CDR3 size: 12 residues. Per germline, CDR1 SGHTA and CDR2 FQGNSA. V gave up 2 bases and J gave up 9 bases, with 9 bases separating them.

This clone was observed a handful of times. V gene TRBV11-1 combines with J gene TRBJ2-2, with a tentative D call TRBD2 (6 bases). V lost 5 bases, J lost 4 bases, and 14 bases lay in between. Germline V lookup: CDR1 SGHAT, CDR2 FQDESV (reference sequence). This CDR3 has 15 amino acids. The CDR3 here is CASSTTSGVTGELFF. The CDR3 region has the DNA TGTGCCAGCAGCACAACATCGGGGGTCACCGGGGAGCTGTTTTTT.

V usage is TRBV11-3 and J usage is TRBJ2-1, with TRBD2 matching over 7 bases. Germline trimming cut 3 bases from V and 2 bases from J; bases unmatched to any gene: 7. Germline CDR1 and CDR2: SGHNT and YENEEA. This CDR3 contains 16 residues. The CDR3 coding sequence is TGTGCCAGCAGCTTTTCCAGCGGGATAACCTACAATGAGCAGTTCTTC. Translated, it gives CASSFSSGITYNEQFF.

This clone was observed a single time. The genes are TRBV5-1 and TRBJ2-1; D is undetermined. CDR1 SGHRS and CDR2 YFSETQ come from the germline V gene. This CDR3 is 12 amino acids long. Trimming shortened V by 2 bases and J by 9 bases, and 9 bases separated the two germline ends. The CDR3 spells CASSFLVGEQFF. The CDR3 DNA follows: TGCGCCAGCAGCTTCCTAGTCGGTGAGCAGTTCTTC.

The gene calls are TRBV27 and TRBJ1-1; possible D gene TRBD1, 5 bases. This CDR3 contains 15 residues. Germline V gene data show CDR1 as MNHEY and CDR2 as SMNVEV (reference sequence). Trimming removed 6 bases at V and 1 base at J, with 15 bases between. For the CDR3, the DNA is TGTGCCAGCAGAATCTTTCGGGGGTCGAACACTGAAGCTTTCTTT. Translation gives CASRIFRGSNTEAFF.

This clone appeared a single time. The chain recombines TRBV28 with TRBJ1-2, with D perhaps matching TRBD1 (5 bases). The CDR3 contains 12 residues. The ends were cut back, 5 bases at V and 7 bases at J, with 11 bases in the middle. CDR1 MDHEN and CDR2 SYDVKM come from the germline V gene. CDR3 sequence: CASSLRGVGYTF. Written as DNA, the CDR3 is TGTGCCAGCAGTCTAAGAGGGGTTGGCTACACCTTC.